A single TCR beta chain is shown here with its context. Its specificity is not known. A read error may be the cause here, since a much bigger clone is one base away. The data are from a study of T cells in Graves' hyperthyroidism and ophthalmopathy. Broader study findings: A 13 V-J signature model discriminated ophthalmopathy versus stable hyperthyroidism.

This CDR3 is 14 amino acids long. Germline V lookup: CDR1 MNHEY, CDR2 SMNVEV (reference sequence). RNA transcripts were the template for amplifying TCR beta CDR3 regions. An initial round of RT-PCR targeting the TCR CDR3 relied on the HTBI primer set. In TCRdb, the multiplex PCR reads were re-called with MiXCR into one record per CDR3 protein. The data hold some 550,000 distinct CDR3 sequences, with less than 25% observed a single time. Hyperthyroidism of Graves' type that showed no ophthalmopathy progression within 18 months was stable. The patients, who ranged from 18 to 65 in age, presented with newly diagnosed hyperthyroidism lasting under 2 months. Uncontrolled infection, other autoimmune disease, pregnancy and lactation each barred patients from inclusion.

The sequenced sample consisted of blood. The V call is TRBV27, the J call TRBJ1-2; tentative D call: TRBD1 (6 bases). The receptor's source is a man between 18 and 29 years old with Graves' hyperthyroidism. CDR3 sequence (DNA): TGTGTCAGCAAAGGGGGAAATTGGATTGAGGGCTACACCTTC. It specifies CVSKGGNWIEGYTF.